This T cell receptor beta chain was observed in a study of T cell repertoires and HLA-DP antigens. Study background: Average DNA input: around 220 ng for CD137+CD4+ sorts, around 1.3 ug pre-culture.

TCRdb's copy holds only in-frame clones and misses some; the assay was immunoSEQ multiplex PCR. Of around 100,000 clones detected, around 93% appear once; the ten largest clones hold approximately 0.29%. Points on this clone: Its specificity is not known.

The germline CDR1 and CDR2 sequences are KGHSH and LQKENI. This CDR3 region has 14 residues. V lost 6 bases and J lost 0, with 9 bases in between. This sequence was found in a young woman in good health and CMV-seronegative. The rearrangement links TRBV18 to TRBJ1-5; D is uncertain. Sequencing was carried out using CD4+ T cells from PBMCs. The CDR3 protein is CASSPSYSNQPQHF. In DNA, the CDR3 is TGTGCCAGCTCCCCTTCCTATAGCAATCAGCCCCAGCATTTT.